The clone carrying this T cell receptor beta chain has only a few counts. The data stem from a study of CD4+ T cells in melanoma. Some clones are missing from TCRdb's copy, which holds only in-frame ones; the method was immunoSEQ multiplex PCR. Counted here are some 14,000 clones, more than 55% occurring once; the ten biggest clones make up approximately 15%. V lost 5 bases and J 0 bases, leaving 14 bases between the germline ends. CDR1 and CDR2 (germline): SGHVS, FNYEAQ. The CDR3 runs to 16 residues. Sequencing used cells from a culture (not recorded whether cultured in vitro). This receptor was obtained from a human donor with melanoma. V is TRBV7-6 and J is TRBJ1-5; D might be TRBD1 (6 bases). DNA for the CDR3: TGTGCCAGCAGCCCGGAAGGGACACGTAGCAATCAGCCCCAGCATTTT. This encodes CASSPEGTRSNQPQHF.